The rows below give T cell receptor beta chains drawn from one sample of a study of blood T cell repertoires in COVID-19. Profiled with immunoSEQ multiplex PCR; TCRdb holds only in-frame clones, not every one. The sample contains 140,000 to 150,000 clones, roughly 80% of which appear only once. The sample comprised peripheral blood. All receptors derive from a man aged 50 or older with acute or convalescent COVID-19. CDR3s include the opening cysteine and the closing phenylalanine or tryptophan. A D gene is named only where the DNA matches it firmly. The size entry is marked missing in some rows and otherwise reads once, few, many or a size class.

j_call: TRBJ2-1
v_call: TRBV2
d_call: NA
clone_size: NA
cdr3_aa: CASSEVRGNNEQFF
cdr3_nt: TGTGCCAGCAGTGAAGTACGGGGGAACAATGAGCAGTTCTTC

j_call: TRBJ1-2
v_call: TRBV12-5
d_call: TRBD1
clone_size: few
cdr3_aa: CASGLVLPRTGHYGYTF
cdr3_nt: TGTGCTAGTGGTTTGGTACTACCTAGGACAGGCCACTATGGCTACACCTTC

j_call: TRBJ1-4
v_call: TRBV4-1
d_call: NA
clone_size: few
cdr3_aa: CASSQDLAGLKLFF
cdr3_nt: TGCGCCAGCAGCCAAGATCTTGCGGGGTTAAAACTGTTTTTT

j_call: TRBJ1-1
v_call: TRBV6-6
d_call: TRBD1
clone_size: NA
cdr3_aa: CASSYPQGALNTEAFF
cdr3_nt: TGTGCCAGCAGTTACCCTCAGGGGGCTCTGAACACTGAAGCTTTCTTT

j_call: TRBJ1-2
v_call: TRBV2
d_call: NA
clone_size: NA
cdr3_aa: CASREGLRGWDGYTF
cdr3_nt: TGTGCCAGCAGAGAGGGGTTGCGGGGTTGGGATGGCTACACCTTC

j_call: TRBJ2-1
v_call: TRBV6-6
d_call: TRBD2
clone_size: NA
cdr3_aa: CASSVGGGRDEQFF
cdr3_nt: TGTGCCAGCAGCGTGGGGGGGGGAAGGGATGAGCAGTTCTTC

j_call: TRBJ1-5
v_call: TRBV19
d_call: TRBD1
clone_size: NA
cdr3_aa: CASSALDRGLNQPQHF
cdr3_nt: TGTGCCAGTAGTGCCTTGGACAGGGGTCTCAATCAGCCCCAGCATTTT

j_call: TRBJ2-1
v_call: TRBV5-1
d_call: TRBD1
clone_size: NA
cdr3_aa: CASSRQTGYNEQFF
cdr3_nt: TGCGCCAGCAGCCGCCAGACAGGGTACAATGAGCAGTTCTTC

j_call: TRBJ1-2
v_call: TRBV5-5
d_call: NA
clone_size: NA
cdr3_aa: CASSAPGRRGYTF
cdr3_nt: TGTGCCAGCAGCGCCCCAGGGCGGCGTGGCTACACCTTC

j_call: TRBJ1-4
v_call: TRBV29-1
d_call: TRBD1
clone_size: NA
cdr3_aa: CSARYGTGDEKLFF
cdr3_nt: TGCAGCGCGAGATACGGGACAGGGGACGAAAAACTGTTTTTT

j_call: TRBJ2-1
v_call: TRBV2
d_call: TRBD2
clone_size: NA
cdr3_aa: CASSETASGGNEQFF
cdr3_nt: TGTGCCAGCAGTGAAACGGCTAGCGGGGGCAATGAGCAGTTCTTC

j_call: TRBJ1-2
v_call: TRBV27
d_call: NA
clone_size: few
cdr3_aa: CASSPTQGANYGYTF
cdr3_nt: TGTGCCAGCAGTCCGACGCAGGGTGCTAACTATGGCTACACCTTC

j_call: TRBJ1-1
v_call: TRBV27
d_call: NA
clone_size: NA
cdr3_aa: CASSPSLTQGILAFF
cdr3_nt: TGTGCCAGCAGTCCCTCCCTCACCCAGGGTATTTTGGCTTTCTTT